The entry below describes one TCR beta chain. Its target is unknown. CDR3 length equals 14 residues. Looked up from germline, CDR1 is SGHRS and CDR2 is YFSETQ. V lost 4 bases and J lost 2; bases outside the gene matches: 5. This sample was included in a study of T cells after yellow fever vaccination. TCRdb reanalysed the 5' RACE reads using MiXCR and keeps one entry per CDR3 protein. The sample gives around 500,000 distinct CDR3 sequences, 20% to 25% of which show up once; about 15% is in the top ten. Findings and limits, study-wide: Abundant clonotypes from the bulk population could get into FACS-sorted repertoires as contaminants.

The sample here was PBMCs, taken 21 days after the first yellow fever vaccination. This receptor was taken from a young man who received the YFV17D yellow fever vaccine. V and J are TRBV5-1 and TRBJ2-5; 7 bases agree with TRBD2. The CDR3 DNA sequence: TGCGCCAGCAGCACGGAGCGGGGACAAGAGACCCAGTACTTC. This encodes CASSTERGQETQYF.